This record concerns one TCR beta chain sequence. These data belong to a study of blood T cell repertoires in COVID-19. Study at large: Samples came from the United States, Italy and Spain, spanning acute and convalescent COVID-19. Nucleic acid was either cDNA or gDNA, and it came from T cells, B-cell-depleted T cells, or PBMCs.

How the authors handled the data: Amplified reference gene primers provided the basis for estimating nucleated cell counts. Profiled with immunoSEQ multiplex PCR; TCRdb holds only in-frame clones, not every one. Clonal size and the V and J genes are those of that table, whereas D and trimming came from the DNA. The sample has 200,000 or so clones; 84% are singletons. Input material: peripheral blood. The clonotype was recovered from a woman aged 25 to 45 who had recovered from COVID-19.

Written as DNA, the CDR3 is TGTGCCAGCAGCGCGGGACAGGGTCTCGAGCAGTACTTC. Translation gives CASSAGQGLEQYF. This chain connects TRBV11-3 to TRBJ2-7, with 9 positions matching TRBD1. The germline gives CDR1 SGHNT, CDR2 YENEEA. The CDR3 runs 13 residues. Germline trimming cut 5 bases from V and 6 bases from J; bases unmatched to any gene: 5.